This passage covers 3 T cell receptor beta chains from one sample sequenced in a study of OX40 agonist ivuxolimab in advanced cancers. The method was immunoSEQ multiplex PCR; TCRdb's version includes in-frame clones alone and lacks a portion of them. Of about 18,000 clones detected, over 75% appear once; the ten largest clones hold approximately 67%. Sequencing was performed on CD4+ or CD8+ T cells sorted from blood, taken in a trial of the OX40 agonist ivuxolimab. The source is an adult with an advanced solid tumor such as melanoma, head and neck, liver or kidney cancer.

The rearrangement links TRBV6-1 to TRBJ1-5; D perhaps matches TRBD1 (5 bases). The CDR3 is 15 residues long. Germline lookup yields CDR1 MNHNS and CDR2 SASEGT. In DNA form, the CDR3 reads TGTGCAGGAGGGCAGGGTCCCTATAGCAATCAGCCCCAGCATTTT. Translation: CAGGQGPYSNQPQHF.

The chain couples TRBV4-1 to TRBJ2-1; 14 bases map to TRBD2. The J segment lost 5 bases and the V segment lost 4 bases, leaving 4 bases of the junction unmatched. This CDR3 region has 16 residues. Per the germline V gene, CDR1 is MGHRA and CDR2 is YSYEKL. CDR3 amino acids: CASSRGTSGRDNEQFF. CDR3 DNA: TGCGCCAGCAGCCGAGGGACTAGCGGGAGAGACAATGAGCAGTTCTTC.

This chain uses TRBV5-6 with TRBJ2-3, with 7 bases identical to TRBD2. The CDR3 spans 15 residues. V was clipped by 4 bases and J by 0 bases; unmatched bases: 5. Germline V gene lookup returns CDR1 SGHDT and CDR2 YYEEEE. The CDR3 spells CASSPIAGSTDTQYF. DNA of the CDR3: TGTGCCAGCAGCCCGATAGCGGGTAGCACAGATACGCAGTATTTT.